These 23 T cell receptor beta chains were sequenced from one sample in a study of beta chain features in type 1 diabetes. Of the isolated RNA, all was reverse transcribed, and so the sequenced material was expressed TCRB transcripts. Using immunoSEQ multiplex PCR, the repertoire was profiled, and TCRdb retains in-frame clones only, with some absent. The sample comprises over 100,000 clones, less than 40% of which are singletons, and approximately 0.065% rests with the top ten. The sample consisted of stem cell memory CD4+ T cells from blood. Receptor source: a woman aged 18-29 years in good health.

V gene TRBV25-1 combines with J gene TRBJ1-1; 7 nucleotides match TRBD1. V trimming: 3 bases; J trimming: 4 bases; junction bases outside the gene matches: 2. Germline CDR1 reads MGHDK; CDR2 reads SYGVNS. The CDR3 extends over 13 amino acids. The CDR3 reads CASSDAGGTEAFF. The CDR3 DNA is TGTGCCAGCAGTGATGCAGGGGGCACTGAAGCTTTCTTT.

The J gene is TRBJ2-6, the V gene TRBV18, with 14 bases identical to TRBD2. CDR3 length: 18 amino acids. Germline V CDR1 and CDR2: KGHSH, LQKENI. J lost 3 bases, V lost 5 bases, and 6 bases had no gene match. In DNA, the CDR3 is TGTGCCAGCTCATCGGGACTAGCGGGAGTACTTGGGGCCAACGTCCTGACTTTC. Its protein product is CASSSGLAGVLGANVLTF.

In its sample, this clone was seen a few times. The chain links TRBV9 to TRBJ2-3; 10 bases align to TRBD2. This CDR3 comprises 15 residues. Trimming took 5 bases from V and 1 from J; bases not matched to a gene: 4. Germline V gives CDR1 SGDLS, CDR2 YYNGEE. The CDR3 sequence is CASSRLAGGTDTQYF. The CDR3, as DNA: TGTGCCAGCAGTAGGCTAGCGGGAGGCACAGATACGCAGTATTTT.

This clone turned up a few times. The chain uses TRBV7-9 and TRBJ1-2; D gene ambiguous. Germline values: CDR1 SEHNR, CDR2 FQNEAQ (reference sequence). The CDR3 consists of 14 residues. The germline V and J ends were trimmed by 0 bases and 6 bases, with 11 bases remaining between them. The CDR3, as DNA: TGTGCCAGCAGCTTAGCGACCGGAGCGGATGGCTACACCTTC. Protein sequence: CASSLATGADGYTF.

The V gene is TRBV6-6, the J gene TRBJ1-5, with TRBD1 matching over 7 bases. This CDR3 has 15 amino acids. Germline values: CDR1 MNHNY, CDR2 SVGAGI (reference sequence). After removal of 2 bases from V and 7 bases from J, the junction contained 8 bases not matched to a gene. The CDR3 region is CASSYRDRARQPQHF. CDR3 coding DNA: TGTGCCAGCAGTTACCGCGACAGGGCAAGGCAGCCCCAGCATTTT.

J is TRBJ2-5 and V is TRBV7-9; TRBD1 aligns across 7 bases. V shed 7 bases, J shed 5 bases, and the junction held 10 bases outside the gene matches. CDR3 length equals 14 residues. The germline V gene encodes CDR1 SEHNR and CDR2 FQNEAQ (reference sequence). As DNA, the CDR3 is TGTGCCAGCACCCGACAGGGCAGGTCGGAGACCCAGTACTTC. Translating gives CASTRQGRSETQYF.

The V gene is TRBV15, the J gene TRBJ1-1, with D possibly being TRBD1 (6 bases). There are 15 residues in the CDR3. Germline CDR1 LNHNV, CDR2 YYDKDF (reference sequence). The V end was cut by 4 bases, the J end by 0 bases, with 12 bases between. This CDR3 is CATSTPTGVNTEAFF. The CDR3 coding sequence is TGTGCCACCAGCACCCCGACAGGCGTGAACACTGAAGCTTTCTTT.

This chain connects TRBV9 to TRBJ2-1; 7 bases are shared with TRBD2. The CDR3 has 14 amino acids. V gave up 0 bases and J gave up 8 bases; unmatched junction bases: 5. Germline V gene data show CDR1 as SGDLS and CDR2 as YYNGEE. The CDR3 DNA reads as TGTGCCAGCAGCGTAGTTGGCGGGAGCGATGAGCAGTTCTTC. It specifies CASSVVGGSDEQFF.

This clone turned up a few times. The chain has TRBV12-5 and TRBJ1-2, with D hard to call. The ends were cut back, 0 bases at V and 6 bases at J, with 11 bases in the middle. The germline V gene encodes CDR1 LGHNT and CDR2 FRNRAP. The CDR3 is made up of 14 amino acids. Here the CDR3 reads CASGLVPGTHGYTF. The CDR3 DNA is TGTGCTAGTGGTTTGGTACCTGGCACCCATGGCTACACCTTC.

The gene calls are TRBV6-6 and TRBJ1-5; D unclear. CDR1 is MNHNY and CDR2 is SVGAGI in the germline V gene (reference sequence). CDR3 length: 14 amino acids. The V and J ends lost 3 bases and 7 bases respectively, with 13 bases between them. In nucleotides, the CDR3 is TGTGCCAGCAGTTATTCAGAATTTGGCCAGCCCCAGCATTTT. Protein: CASSYSEFGQPQHF.

The V call is TRBV29-1, the J call TRBJ1-4; D may be TRBD1 (5 bases). V gave up 7 bases and J gave up 0 bases, with 9 bases separating them. Germline assignment: CDR1 SQVTM and CDR2 ANQGSEA. The CDR3 spans 13 residues. In DNA form, the CDR3 reads TGCAGCGCCGGGGGGGCAACTAATGAAAAACTGTTTTTT. It codes for CSAGGATNEKLFF.

The CDR3 DNA sequence: TGTGCCAGCAGCCGGGACAGCTACGAGCAGTACTTC. Translating gives CASSRDSYEQYF. The V gene is TRBV2, the J gene TRBJ2-7, with TRBD1 identical over 7 bases. The CDR3 length is 12 residues. Germline trimming cut 6 bases from V and 3 bases from J; bases unmatched to any gene: 2. Germline V gene data show CDR1 as SNHLY and CDR2 as FYNNEI.

The rearrangement joins TRBV11-2 to TRBJ2-7, with 11 nucleotides matching TRBD2. Germline trimming cut 3 bases from V and 4 bases from J; bases unmatched to any gene: 2. The CDR3 extends over 14 amino acids. The germline gives CDR1 SGHAT, CDR2 FQNNGV. The CDR3 bases are TGTGCCAGCAGCTTGACTAGCGGGAAATACGAGCAGTACTTC. Translating it yields CASSLTSGKYEQYF.

The chain recombines TRBV10-3 with TRBJ2-1, with 11 bases matching TRBD2. Trimming cost V 6 bases and J 5 bases; bases outside gene matches: 3. The length of the CDR3 is 14 residues. In germline, CDR1 is ENHRY, CDR2 SYGVKD. CDR3 nucleotides: TGTGCCATCAGCGGACTAGCGGGCGACAATGAGCAGTTCTTC. It specifies CAISGLAGDNEQFF.

This clone was counted between two and nine times. The identical CDR3 is also encoded by other nucleotide sequences in the sample. The gene calls are TRBV29-1 and TRBJ1-2; a weak D match, TRBD1 (6 bases). Germline lookup yields CDR1 SQVTM and CDR2 ANQGSEA. The germline V and J ends were trimmed by 5 bases and 8 bases, with 24 bases remaining between them. This CDR3 has 15 residues. The CDR3 nucleotides read TGCAGCGTTACTACCGGGACACCACCTATTGTAGGCTACACCTTC. Encoded protein: CSVTTGTPPIVGYTF.

This clone was observed a handful of times. This rearrangement joins TRBV6-6 to TRBJ1-5; D perhaps matches TRBD1 (5 bases). The germline CDR1 and CDR2 sequences are MNHNY and SVGAGI (reference sequence). The V and J ends lost 6 bases and 6 bases respectively, with 9 bases between them. The CDR3 runs to 12 residues. The CDR3 is CASSQGGQPQHF. CDR3 nucleotides: TGTGCCAGCAGCCAGGGCGGTCAGCCCCAGCATTTT.

The chain joins TRBV5-4 to TRBJ2-1; TRBD2 matches 9 bases. J gave up 8 bases and V 4 bases, and 10 bases lay outside the gene matches. The CDR3 has 15 amino acids. CDR1 is SGHNT, CDR2 YYREEE, per germline (reference sequence). The CDR3 loop is CASSRIAGDNDEQFF. The CDR3 DNA reads as TGTGCCAGCAGCCGCATAGCGGGAGATAACGATGAGCAGTTCTTC.

This sequence joins TRBV27 and TRBJ1-2, with D perhaps matching TRBD1 (5 bases). V was trimmed by 9 bases and J by 6 bases, leaving 26 bases between them. The CDR3 covers 16 residues. Germline values: CDR1 MNHEY, CDR2 SMNVEV (reference sequence). CDR3 amino acids: CASGVILGTGGHGYTF. CDR3 DNA: TGTGCCAGTGGAGTAATCCTCGGGACGGGAGGTCATGGCTACACCTTC.

This clone was detected a few times. DNA of the CDR3: TGTGCCAGCTCACCACAAAGTCGACTAGCGGGACCTCGGGAGCAGTTCTTC. It translates to CASSPQSRLAGPREQFF. V gene TRBV18 combines with J gene TRBJ2-1; 11 bases align to TRBD2. The CDR3 runs 17 residues. Germline CDR1 reads KGHSH; CDR2 reads LQKENI. Germline trimming cut 1 base from V and 10 bases from J; bases unmatched to any gene: 12. Variable domain in full (rest from reference TRBV18 and TRBJ2-1): NAGVMQNPRHLVRRRGQEARLRCSPMKGHSHVYWYRQLPEEGLKFMVYLQKENIIDESGMPKERFSAEFPKEGPSILRIQQVVRGDSAAYFCASSPQSRLAGPREQFFGPGTRLTVL.

The J gene is TRBJ2-7, the V gene TRBV18, with TRBD2 matching over 14 bases. With V trimmed by 6 bases and J by 4 bases, 5 bases remained unmatched. Germline-derived CDR1 and CDR2 are KGHSH and LQKENI. This CDR3 region has 15 residues. Here the CDR3 DNA reads TGTGCCAGCTCTGGGACTAGCGGGAGAGCGTACGAGCAGTACTTC. This encodes CASSGTSGRAYEQYF.

This sequence joins TRBV28 and TRBJ1-5, with D perhaps TRBD1 (6 bases). V lost 3 bases, J lost 2 bases, and 14 bases lay in between. The CDR3 is 16 residues long. Germline V gene lookup returns CDR1 MDHEN and CDR2 SYDVKM. The CDR3 loop reads CASSFTGLWGNQPQHF. In DNA, the CDR3 is TGTGCCAGCAGTTTTACAGGGCTGTGGGGCAATCAGCCCCAGCATTTT.

V usage is TRBV19 and J usage is TRBJ1-5, with TRBD1 as a possible D gene (6 bases). The V gene's germline CDR1 is LNHDA and CDR2 SQIVND (reference sequence). The ends were cut back, 9 bases at V and 4 bases at J, with 22 bases in the middle. The CDR3 is 16 amino acids. This CDR3 reads CASTTSGDRRNQPQHF. DNA for the CDR3: TGTGCCAGCACCACCTCCGGCGACAGGCGAAATCAGCCCCAGCATTTT.

This rearrangement joins TRBV5-1 to TRBJ2-7; TRBD1 aligns across 9 bases. CDR1 SGHRS and CDR2 YFSETQ come from the germline V gene. The length of the CDR3 is 12 residues. V was clipped by 5 bases and J by 12 bases; unmatched bases: 9. Here the CDR3 DNA reads TGCGCCAGCAGATGGGACAGGGATCTCTGGTACTTC. This codes for CASRWDRDLWYF.